This is a list of T cell receptor beta chains from one sample in a study of Tregs in tolerant kidney transplant recipients. Clones were sequenced by immunoSEQ multiplex PCR, and TCRdb holds only the in-frame ones, with some missing. The repertoire holds over 60,000 clones, with over 80% as singletons. Sample: CD4+ T cells from blood. Source of these receptors: a human donor in good health. CDR3s include the opening cysteine and the closing phenylalanine or tryptophan. D genes are given only for firm matches. Clone size, where shown, is once, few, many, or a class for clones that have expanded.

j_gene | abundance | d_gene | v_gene | CDR3aa | CDR3nt
TRBJ1-1 | . | . | TRBV5-1 | CASSSGMNTEAFF | TGCGCCAGCAGCTCCGGAATGAACACTGAAGCTTTCTTT
TRBJ2-3 | . | . | TRBV5-1 | CASSLGGGRADTQYF | TGCGCCAGCAGCTTGGGTGGGGGACGGGCAGATACGCAGTATTTT
TRBJ2-2 | . | TRBD2 | TRBV6-1 | CASKYAGGNTGELFF | TGTGCCAGCAAATACGCGGGGGGTAACACCGGGGAGCTGTTTTTT
TRBJ2-1 | . | . | TRBV29-1 | CSGPVAGQFF | TGCAGCGGCCCCGTGGCCGGGCAGTTCTTC
TRBJ2-7 | few | . | TRBV5-1 | CASSPGAYSYEQYF | TGCGCCAGCAGCCCCGGGGCCTACTCCTACGAGCAGTACTTC
TRBJ1-1 | . | . | TRBV6-5 | CASNRNTEAFF | TGTGCCAGCAACAGGAACACTGAAGCTTTCTTT
TRBJ1-6 | . | . | TRBV5-6 | CASSLDPQDSPLHF | TGTGCCAGCAGCTTGGATCCACAAGATTCACCCCTCCACTTT
TRBJ2-3 | once | TRBD2 | TRBV11-2 | CASSPGTSGVTDTQYF | TGTGCCAGCAGTCCGGGGACTAGCGGGGTCACAGATACGCAGTATTTT
TRBJ2-7 | few | TRBD2 | TRBV27 | CASRSGRAASYREQYF | TGTGCCAGCAGAAGCGGGAGGGCCGCTTCCTACAGGGAGCAGTACTTC
TRBJ1-6 | . | . | TRBV18 | CASSPRRDGSPLHF | TGTGCCAGCTCACCTCGCCGGGATGGTTCACCCCTCCACTTT
TRBJ1-1 | few | . | TRBV7-2 | CASSLWGGTEAFF | TGTGCCAGCAGCTTATGGGGCGGTACTGAAGCTTTCTTT
TRBJ1-2 | . | . | TRBV5-1 | CASSLSGKKGYGYTF | TGCGCCAGCAGCTTGTCAGGGAAGAAGGGCTATGGCTACACCTTC